The sequence of this T cell receptor (beta chain) was determined in a study of T cell changes during pregnancy in multiple sclerosis. This clone was seen once. The CDR3 is 18 amino acids. Trimming at V came to 2 bases and at J to 5 bases, leaving 10 bases not matched to a gene. The germline V gene encodes CDR1 SGDLS and CDR2 YYNGEE. Profiling relied on immunoSEQ multiplex PCR, and the TCRdb table lists in-frame clones only, not all of them. The profile shows under 20,000 clones, about 83% of them singletons. The TCR sequence derives from a female donor in good health, enrolled as a control in a pregnancy study. The source material was CD8+ T cells from peripheral blood mononuclear cells, sampled in the second trimester of pregnancy. The rearrangement joins TRBV9 to TRBJ2-1, with 13 bases that match TRBD2. CDR3 in amino acids: CASSVGGTSGAGNNEQFF. The CDR3 DNA follows: TGTGCCAGCAGCGTCGGTGGGACTAGCGGGGCCGGGAACAATGAGCAGTTCTTC.